The clone carrying this T cell receptor beta chain is a singleton in its sample. Its cognate antigen is unknown. A read error may be the cause here, since a much bigger clone is one base away. Germline V lookup: CDR1 SGHTA, CDR2 FQGNSA. V lost 3 bases and J 5 bases, leaving 13 bases between the germline ends. There are 14 residues in the CDR3. These data come from a study of T cells in Graves' hyperthyroidism and ophthalmopathy. Those with hyperthyroidism were 18 to 65 years old, newly diagnosed, and ill for under 2 months. Uncontrolled infection, other autoimmune disease, pregnancy or lactation disqualified patients from enrolment. General study findings and limits: In the analysis, a 13 V-J model separated ophthalmopathy from stable hyperthyroidism. Ophthalmopathy, as predicted by the model, came a median 6.5 months after the prediction.

The CDR3 regions of TCR beta were amplified from RNA transcripts. First-round RT-PCR targeting the TCR CDR3 was performed with the HTBI primer set. MiXCR, run by TCRdb on the multiplex PCR reads, gives a single entry per CDR3 protein. This repertoire shows about 540,000 distinct CDR3 sequences, approximately 44% found once; its top ten account for approximately 8.2%. The sequence was collected from a woman younger than 30 with Graves' hyperthyroidism. The material sequenced was peripheral blood or thyroid tissue (not recorded which). The V gene is TRBV7-2, the J gene TRBJ2-5; D is possibly TRBD2 (6 bases). The CDR3 DNA sequence: TGTGCCAGCAGCTTCCCGGCGGCGGGGGAGACCCAGTACTTC. It codes for CASSFPAAGETQYF.